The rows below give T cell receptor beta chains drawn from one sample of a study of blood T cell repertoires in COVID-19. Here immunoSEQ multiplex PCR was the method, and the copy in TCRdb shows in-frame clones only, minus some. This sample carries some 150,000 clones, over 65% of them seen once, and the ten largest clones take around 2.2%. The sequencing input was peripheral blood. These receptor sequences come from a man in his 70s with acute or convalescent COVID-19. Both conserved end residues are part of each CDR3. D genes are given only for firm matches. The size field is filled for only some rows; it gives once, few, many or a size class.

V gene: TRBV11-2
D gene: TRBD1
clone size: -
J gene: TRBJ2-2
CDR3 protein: CASRLELGQSNTGELFF
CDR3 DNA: TGTGCCAGCAGGCTTGAGTTGGGACAGTCTAACACCGGGGAGCTGTTTTTT

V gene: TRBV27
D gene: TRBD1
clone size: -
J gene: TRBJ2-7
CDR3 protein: CASSSGDRARREQYF
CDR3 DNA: TGTGCCAGCAGTTCCGGGGACAGGGCCCGTCGGGAGCAGTACTTC

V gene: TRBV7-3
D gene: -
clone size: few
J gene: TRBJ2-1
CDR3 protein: CASSPAPSSYNEQFF
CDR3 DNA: TGTGCCAGCAGCCCCGCCCCGAGCTCCTACAATGAGCAGTTCTTC

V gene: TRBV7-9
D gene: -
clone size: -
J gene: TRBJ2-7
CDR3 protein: CASSPNPTANRYEQYF
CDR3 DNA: TGTGCCAGCAGCCCGAACCCGACAGCTAACCGCTACGAGCAGTACTTC

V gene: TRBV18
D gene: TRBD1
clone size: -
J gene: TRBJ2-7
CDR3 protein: CASSPLGQGSGEQYF
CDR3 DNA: TGTGCCAGCTCACCGTTGGGACAGGGGTCGGGCGAGCAGTACTTC

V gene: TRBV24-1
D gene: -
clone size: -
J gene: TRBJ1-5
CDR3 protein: CATSLAGFQPQHF
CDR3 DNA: TGTGCCACCAGTTTGGCAGGGTTCCAGCCCCAGCATTTT

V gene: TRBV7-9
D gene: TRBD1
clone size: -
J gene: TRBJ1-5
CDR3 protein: CASSDGGQARQPQHF
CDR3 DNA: TGTGCCAGCAGCGACGGGGGACAGGCTCGTCAGCCCCAGCATTTT

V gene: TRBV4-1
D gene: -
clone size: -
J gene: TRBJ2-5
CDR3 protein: CASSQLFLNSGQETQYF
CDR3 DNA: TGCGCCAGCAGCCAACTGTTTTTAAACTCGGGTCAAGAGACCCAGTACTTC

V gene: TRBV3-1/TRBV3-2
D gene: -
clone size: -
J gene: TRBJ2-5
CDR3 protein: CASSQDWAGRGQYF
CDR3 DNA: TGTGCCAGCAGCCAAGATTGGGCCGGCCGGGGCCAGTACTTC

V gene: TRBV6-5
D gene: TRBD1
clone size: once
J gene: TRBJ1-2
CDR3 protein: CASSYSGTGGGDGYTF
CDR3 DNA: TGTGCCAGCAGTTACTCGGGGACAGGGGGCGGGGATGGCTACACCTTC

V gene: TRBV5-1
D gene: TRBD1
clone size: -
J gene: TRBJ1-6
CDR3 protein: CASSMTGENSPLHF
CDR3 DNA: TGCGCCAGCAGCATGACAGGGGAAAATTCACCCCTCCACTTT

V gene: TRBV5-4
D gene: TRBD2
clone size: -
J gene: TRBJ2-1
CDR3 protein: CASSQTSGSRDEQFF
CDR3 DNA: TGTGCCAGCAGCCAGACTAGCGGGAGTCGTGATGAGCAGTTCTTC

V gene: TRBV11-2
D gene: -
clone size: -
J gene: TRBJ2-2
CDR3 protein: CASRRTGELFF
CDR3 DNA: TGTGCCAGCAGGAGAACCGGGGAGCTGTTTTTT

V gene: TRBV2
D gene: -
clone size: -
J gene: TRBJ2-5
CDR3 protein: CASPLRERQETQYF
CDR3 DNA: TGTGCCAGTCCCCTCAGGGAACGGCAAGAGACCCAGTACTTC

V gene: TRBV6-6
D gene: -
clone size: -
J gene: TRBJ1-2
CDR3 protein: CASSYRRGTQNYGYTF
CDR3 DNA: TGTGCCAGCAGTTACCGCAGGGGAACCCAAAACTATGGCTACACCTTC

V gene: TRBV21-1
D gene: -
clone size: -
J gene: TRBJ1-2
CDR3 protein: CASSKEGDYGYTF
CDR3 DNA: TGTGCCAGCAGCAAAGAGGGGGACTATGGCTACACCTTC

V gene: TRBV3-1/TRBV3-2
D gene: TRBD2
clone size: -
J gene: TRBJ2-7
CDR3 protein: CASSQHAGLPSYEQYF
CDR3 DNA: TGTGCCAGCAGCCAGCACGCGGGACTACCCTCATACGAGCAGTACTTC

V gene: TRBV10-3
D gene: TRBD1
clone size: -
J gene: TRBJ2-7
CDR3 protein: CAISDSGTGGERQYF
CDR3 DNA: TGTGCCATCAGTGATTCGGGGACAGGGGGAGAACGGCAGTACTTC

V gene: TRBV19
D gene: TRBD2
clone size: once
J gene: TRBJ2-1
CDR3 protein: CASNSGVSYNEQFF
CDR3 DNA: TGTGCCAGTAATAGCGGGGTATCCTACAATGAGCAGTTCTTC

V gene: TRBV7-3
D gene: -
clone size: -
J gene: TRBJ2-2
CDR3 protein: CASSLIQNTGELFF
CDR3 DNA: TGTGCCAGCAGCTTAATACAGAACACCGGGGAGCTGTTTTTT

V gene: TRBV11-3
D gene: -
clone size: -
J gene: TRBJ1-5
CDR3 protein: CASSLWTACNQPQHF
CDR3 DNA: TGTGCCAGCAGCTTATGGACAGCCTGCAATCAGCCCCAGCATTTT

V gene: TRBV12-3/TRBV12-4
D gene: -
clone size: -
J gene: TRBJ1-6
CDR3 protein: CASSPWENSPLHF
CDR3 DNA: TGTGCCAGCAGTCCCTGGGAGAATTCACCCCTCCACTTT